The T cell receptor (beta chain) described here comes from a study of cytomegalovirus exposure and HLA in healthy donors. The study, taken as a whole, reports: In an earlier analysis, productive rearrangement rates for most beta V segments clustered near 87% or 30%. Most subjects had HLA-A and HLA-B alleles reportedly predicted accurately by TCR beta sequences. HLA allele associations emerged for under 20,000 TCR beta sequences in a later analysis, at 0.05 false discovery rate. Analysis was carried out at a later point, and it linked a missense DCLRE1C variant to TCR beta V- and J-gene trimming.

This clone showed up just a few times. Its antigen is undetermined. Since a far larger clone is one base different, this is likely a read error. It was with 60 Vbeta and 13 Jbeta primers that the PCR ran. Clones were read by immunoSEQ multiplex PCR, and TCRdb kept only the in-frame ones, dropping some. The sample contains about 82,000 clones, 75% to 85% of which appear only once. There are 16 residues in the CDR3. V shed 2 bases and J 5 bases; nucleotides not matched to a gene: 8. Germline values: CDR1 LGHNA, CDR2 YSLEER. This TCR derives from a man between 65 and 79 years old in good health and CMV-seropositive. The V call is TRBV4-3, the J call TRBJ1-2, with 10 bases lining up with TRBD1. Material for sequencing was PBMCs. DNA for the CDR3: TGCGCCAGCAGCCAACTCACCGGGACAGGGGCTTATGGCTACACCTTC. Encoded protein: CASSQLTGTGAYGYTF.